This T cell receptor (beta chain) stems from a study of Graves' ophthalmopathy and Graves' hyperthyroidism (dated by TCRdb to the late 2010s). Regarding the study in general: Peripheral blood was collected at initial diagnosis, before any treatment. TCR beta repertoire signatures were used to distinguish Graves' ophthalmopathy from Graves' hyperthyroidism and to predict progression to ophthalmopathy. In total, approximately 130 blood samples were TCR-sequenced: some 43 ophthalmopathy, roughly 77 hyperthyroidism and about 17 hyperthyroidism-to-ophthalmopathy patients. To explore V-J signatures that distinguish ophthalmopathy from hyperthyroidism, a discovery set of under 110 patients was enrolled, made up of 43 with ophthalmopathy and 57 with stable hyperthyroidism. An independent validation cohort was composed of 18 hyperthyroidism patients and around 16 patients who later progressed from hyperthyroidism to ophthalmopathy. T-cell repertoires of thyroid tissue and blood were compared in 5 or 6 hyperthyroidism patients. Once sampling was done, hyperthyroidism patients were given methimazole at a starting dose of 30 mg daily, while ophthalmopathy patients were given high-dose intravenous methylprednisolone. For training and testing, the 100 or so patients in the discovery cohort were randomly divided in a 7:3 ratio. Broader findings and caveats from the paper: The 13-signature model separated ophthalmopathy from stable hyperthyroidism with over 85% sensitivity and about 81% specificity in cross-validation, and 80%/75% in the test set. Most expanded thyroid clonotypes with frequency above 0.001 were also detected in blood, suggesting blood repertoires may reflect the thyroid immune response. Sample size was not predetermined statistically, and investigators were not blinded to group allocation. In validation, the model predicted ophthalmopathy progression with 70.59% sensitivity and 72.22% specificity; around twelve predicted patients were CT-confirmed with GO in a median of around 6 months.

This clonotype has at least ten counts. Its recognized antigen is unknown. No per-base quality is available; no much larger clone lies one base away. Ophthalmopathy patients had moderately to severely active disease, Clinical Activity Score of at least 3, NOSPECS grade of at least 4, and disease duration under 3 months. Patients were excluded if they had other autoimmune diseases, uncontrolled infections, pregnancy or lactation. Clinical symptoms, serum thyroxine, TRAb, thyroid ultrasound and orbital computed tomography were used for diagnosis. Ficoll-Paque density gradient centrifugation was used to isolate PBMCs from around 10 ml of fresh peripheral blood. Trizol reagent was used to extract the total RNA, and its quality was then checked on an Agilent 2100 Bioanalyzer. For repertoire sequencing, TCR beta CDR3 regions were amplified from RNA transcripts. The first round of RT-PCR was done with HTBI primers and the Qiagen OneStep RT-PCR kit, and was followed by a second round of multiplex PCR, then size selection and purification. Libraries were sequenced on an Illumina HiSeq2000 using paired-end 100 bp reads. Concerning the study's data processing: SOAPnuke was used to process the reads, removing any read that contained adapters or uncalled bases, had a mean Phred below 15, or lacked an exact match to the constant primer or identifier. COPE v1.2.5 was used to merge the high-quality paired reads. Each unique nucleotide sequence was defined as a clonotype, and clonotypes were aligned to IMGT TRB V, D and J references with MiTCR v1.1. The analysis was limited to V-J combinations with a frequency above 0.0001, which together covered approximately 99% of repertoires. For each V-J combination, a TCR clonal expansion and chaos score was defined as the ratio of F50 clonal expansion to chaos observed in the TCRdist matrix. Welch's t-statistics and random forest were used to reduce features to some 13 V-J combinations, which were fed into a naive Bayes classifier. The Morisita-Horn index was used to measure how similar the thyroid and blood repertoires were. The public reads were reanalyzed by TCRdb: fastp trimming at Q25, MiXCR alignment, in-frame beta chains only. Rows are combined by CDR3 protein, so each entry shows the most common genes and DNA. These V and J calls are TCRdb output, not the study's own analysis. Counted in this sample were fewer than 600,000 distinct CDR3 sequences; 13% to 15% of them appeared once. Together, the top ten hold about 10% of the sample.

CDR1 and CDR2 are drawn from the germline V gene (reference sequence): DFQATT, SNEGSKA. The CDR3 numbers 14 residues from cysteine through phenylalanine. Just CDR3 DNA is preserved here, 42 bases in frame from base 1. The V gene is TRBV20-1 and the J gene is TRBJ2-7; 8 central nucleotides agree with TRBD1. The receptor was isolated from a young woman with Graves' ophthalmopathy. Donor details come from another sample of the same person, matched by shared clones. Material: blood. This receptor has the CDR3 CSLPDRDNPYEQYF. Read as DNA, the sequence is TGCAGCCTCCCGGACAGGGACAATCCCTACGAGCAGTACTTC.